These 30 T cell receptor beta chains share one sample of origin, sequenced in a study of T cells in women clearing cervical HPV infection. TCRdb's table, derived via immunoSEQ multiplex PCR, lists solely in-frame clones and lacks some. The sample features approximately 21,000 clones, with about 24% in its top ten. Source material: blood buffy coat. These receptors were taken from a woman aged 18 to 75 with a cervical HPV16 infection that either progressed to CIN3+ or cleared (not recorded which).

To note about this clone: The read falls 3 residues short of the CDR3 end, and the missing part is taken from the germline J gene. The genes are TRBV30 and TRBJ1-2; the D is unclear. The CDR3 loop spans 15 amino acids. Germline loops: CDR1 GTSNPN, CDR2 SVGIG (reference sequence). This chain's CDR3 is CAWRRGLAVLNDYTF. The CDR3 DNA, read in part, is TGTGCCTGGAGGAGAGGACTAGCGGTATTAAATGAC.

As to this clone: The CDR3 extends 3 residues past the end of the read, so its final part is completed from the germline J gene. This chain uses TRBV30 with TRBJ1-6; D is unresolved. V was shortened by 7 bases and J by 9 bases, with 16 bases between the two germline ends. CDR3 size: 13 residues. Germline V lookup: CDR1 GTSNPN, CDR2 SVGIG (reference sequence). The CDR3 loop is CALEDPAGSPLHF. The DNA read from the CDR3 is TGTGCCTTGGAAGATCCAGCGGGTTCACCC.

Turning to this clone: The CDR3 goes on 3 residues after the read ends, and that part is filled in from the germline J gene. The V call is TRBV5-1, the J call TRBJ1-2; 8 nucleotides match TRBD1. Germline V gene data show CDR1 as SGHRS and CDR2 as YFSETQ. V lost 4 bases and J lost 6; bases outside the gene matches: 8. The CDR3 extends over 14 amino acids. CDR3 DNA (partial): TGCGCCAGCAGCGGACAGGGAATTTTCGATGGC. It encodes CASSGQGIFDG. The full-length CDR3 reads as CASSGQGIFDGYTF. The complete variable domain, with remaining parts taken from reference TRBV5-1 and TRBJ1-2, reads KAGVTQTPRYLIKTRGQQVTLSCSPISGHRSVSWYQQTPGQGLQFLFEYFSETQRNKGNFPGRFSGRQFSNSRSEMNVSTLELGDSALYLCASSGQGIFDGYTFGSGTRLTVV.

A word on this clone: The read ends 3 residues early relative to the CDR3; the germline J gene fills the gap. The rearrangement joins TRBV30 to TRBJ2-7, with 7 bases aligning to TRBD1. Losses at the gene ends were 0 bases for V and 2 bases for J; bases not matched to a gene: 7. This CDR3 is 15 amino acids long. Germline assignment: CDR1 GTSNPN and CDR2 SVGIG (reference sequence). The part of the CDR3 DNA that was read is TGTGCCTGGAGTGTAGCGACAGGGCAACCCTACGAG. Translating gives CAWSVATGQPYE. The entire CDR3 is CAWSVATGQPYEQYF.

Turning to this clone: The CDR3 end lies 3 residues beyond the end of the read and is filled in from the germline J gene. The chain links TRBV29-1 to TRBJ2-1; D not certain. This CDR3 has 15 residues. With 2 bases removed from V and 0 bases from J, the gap between germline ends came to 11 bases. In germline, CDR1 is SQVTM, CDR2 ANQGSEA. Incomplete CDR3 DNA: TGCAGCGTTGAATTTGTGCGACTCTCCTACAATGAG. Protein: CSVEFVRLSYNE. In full, the CDR3 is CSVEFVRLSYNEQFF.

Notes on this clone: The read ends 3 residues shy of where the CDR3 ends; the end is completed using the germline J gene. The chain combines TRBV18 with TRBJ2-7; D remains unclear. CDR1 and CDR2 (germline): KGHSH, LQKENI. Trimming left V 3 bases short and J 0 bases short, with 6 bases between. The CDR3 totals 13 residues. Incomplete CDR3 DNA: TGTGCCAGCTCACCGGGCAACTCCTACGAG. This codes for CASSPGNSYE. The whole CDR3 sequence reads CASSPGNSYEQYF.

Comments on this clone: The CDR3 goes on 3 residues after the read ends, and that part is filled in from the germline J gene. This chain links TRBV24-1 with TRBJ2-2, with 7 bases fitting TRBD1. Looked up from germline, CDR1 is KGHDR and CDR2 is SFDVKD. The CDR3 covers 12 residues. Trimming at V came to 10 bases and at J to 3 bases, leaving 1 base not matched to a gene. CDR3 bases read: TGTGCCACAGACAGGGACACCGGGGAG. Its translation: CATDRDTGE. The entire CDR3 is CATDRDTGELFF.

Concerning this clone: From the germline J gene comes the end of the CDR3, since the read stops 3 residues before it. V gene TRBV28 combines with J gene TRBJ2-2; D unclear. Trimming stripped 5 bases from V and 0 bases from J, with 10 bases between. The length of the CDR3 is 15 residues. Germline CDR1 MDHEN, CDR2 SYDVKM. The CDR3 bases that were read are TGTGCCAGCAGTCTCCGAACAGCGAACACCGGGGAG. Protein: CASSLRTANTGE. The full CDR3 protein is CASSLRTANTGELFF.

About this clone: With the read ending 3 residues before the CDR3 end, the germline J gene is used to fill in that end. The chain is built from TRBV4-2 and TRBJ1-1, with 9 positions matching TRBD1. This CDR3 is 16 amino acids long. Germline CDR1 is LGHNA and CDR2 is YNFKEQ. V lost 3 bases and J lost 2; bases outside the gene matches: 7. Partial CDR3 DNA: TGTGCCAGCAGCCATACAGGGGGCCGGGACAACACTGAA. The encoded protein is CASSHTGGRDNTE. The full CDR3 is CASSHTGGRDNTEAFF.

Concerning this clone: The CDR3 goes on 3 residues after the read ends, and that part is filled in from the germline J gene. V and J are TRBV5-1 and TRBJ1-1; 7 bases match TRBD1. The CDR3 contains 17 residues. Germline V gives CDR1 SGHRS, CDR2 YFSETQ. J gave up 3 bases and V 5 bases, and 16 bases lay outside the gene matches. The CDR3: CASRPGPGGIIDTEAFF. The sequenced CDR3 bases are TGCGCCAGCAGACCCGGACCAGGGGGAATTATAGACACTGAA.

As for this clone: The observed sequence ends 3 residues before the CDR3 terminus, with the missing tail filled in from the germline J gene. The chain recombines TRBV10-2 with TRBJ2-7, with 12 bases identical to TRBD2. Germline-derived CDR1 and CDR2 are WSHSY and SAAADI. The CDR3 contains 13 residues. Losses at the gene ends were 6 bases for V and 4 bases for J; bases not matched to a gene: 1. The CDR3 bases that were read are TGCGCCAGCAGAACTAGCGGGAGGTACGAG. It is translated as CASRTSGRYE. The entire CDR3 protein is CASRTSGRYEQYF.

In regard to this clone: The CDR3 is cut off 3 residues early in the read; its end comes from the germline J gene. The chain links TRBV6-2 or TRBV6-3 to TRBJ2-1; 10 nucleotides align to TRBD2. The CDR3 sequence is 16 residues long. The V gene end was trimmed by 5 bases and the J gene end by 8 bases; junction bases not matched to a gene: 12. Germline values: CDR1 MNHEY, CDR2 SVGEGT. Here the CDR3 reads CASSQLLAGLGDEQFF. The sequenced part of the CDR3 DNA is TGTGCCAGCAGTCAACTACTAGCGGGGTTGGGCGATGAG.

About this clone itself: The CDR3 end is not reached by the read, which stops 3 residues before it; the germline J gene fills it in. The chain has TRBV14 and TRBJ1-1; D gene uncertain. The ends were cut back, 1 base at V and 6 bases at J, with 9 bases in the middle. The CDR3 sequence is 13 residues long. Germline V gene data show CDR1 as SGHDN and CDR2 as FVKESK. The covered CDR3 bases are TGTGCCAGCAGCCAAGTTTTGGCAGCTGAA. Translation: CASSQVLAAE. The entire CDR3 reads CASSQVLAAEAFF.

To note about this clone: Read coverage stops 3 residues before the CDR3 terminus; the germline J gene supplies the remainder. The chain joins TRBV2 to TRBJ2-2, with unresolved D. The V gene's germline CDR1 is SNHLY and CDR2 FYNNEI. V was clipped by 1 base and J by 5 bases, with 5 bases between them. This CDR3 region has 13 residues. This CDR3 reads CASSEVKTGELFF. The sequenced part of the CDR3 DNA is TGTGCCAGCAGTGAAGTTAAAACCGGGGAG.

This chain's CDR3 is CASSLCSSCEQYF. The sequenced CDR3 bases are TGTGCCAGCAGTTTATGCAGTTCGTGCGAG. The chain joins TRBV27 to TRBJ2-7; D is uncertain. The CDR3 is cut off 3 residues early in the read; its end comes from the germline J gene. The CDR3 length is 13 residues. Germline-derived CDR1 and CDR2 are MNHEY and SMNVEV (reference sequence). The ends were cut back, 1 base at V and 6 bases at J, with 10 bases in the middle.

About this clone itself: The CDR3 is cut off 3 residues early in the read; its end comes from the germline J gene. J is TRBJ1-1 and V is TRBV5-1, with 7 bases identical to TRBD1. CDR1 SGHRS and CDR2 YFSETQ come from the germline V gene. The CDR3 extends over 14 amino acids. V lost 7 bases, J lost 1 base, and 7 bases stayed unmatched. CDR3 sequence reads: CASGLRGQNTEAFF. The DNA read from the CDR3 is TGCGCCAGCGGGTTGAGGGGGCAGAACACTGAA.

Concerning this clone: The read comes to an end 3 residues before the CDR3 does, leaving the germline J gene to fill in the end. J is TRBJ1-4 and V is TRBV13, with D unclear. The V end lost 0 bases, the J end lost 3 bases, and 11 bases lay between the germline ends. The germline V gene encodes CDR1 PRHDT and CDR2 FYEKMQ (reference sequence). The CDR3 length is 16 residues. CDR3 loop: CASSLGSAGANEKLFF. The sequenced part of the CDR3 DNA is TGTGCCAGCAGCTTAGGGTCCGCCGGGGCTAATGAAAAA.

A note on this clone: The read gets to within 3 residues of the CDR3 end, and the germline J gene fills in the rest. This same CDR3 is encoded by further DNA sequences in the sample. V is TRBV7-2 and J is TRBJ1-2, with TRBD1 identical over 8 bases. Germline-derived CDR1 and CDR2 are SGHTA and FQGNSA. The CDR3 is 14 amino acids. CDR3 DNA (partial): TGTGCCAGCAGCTTAGCCCCAGGGGGCTACGGC. This gives the protein CASSLAPGGYG. The full CDR3 reads CASSLAPGGYGYTF.

Remarks on this clone: The CDR3 goes on 3 residues after the read ends, and that part is filled in from the germline J gene. This chain joins TRBV6-1 and TRBJ2-1, with D perhaps matching TRBD1 (5 bases). V was cut by 3 bases and J by 4 bases, with 16 bases left in between. Germline CDR1 MNHNS, CDR2 SASEGT. This CDR3 is 16 amino acids long. CDR3 DNA (partial): TGTGCCAGCAGTGATTTCGTTTCCGCAGGGTACAATGAG. Its protein product is CASSDFVSAGYNE. The full CDR3 protein reads CASSDFVSAGYNEQFF.

On this clone: The read ends 3 residues before the CDR3 terminus; that terminus is restored from the germline J gene. The V gene is TRBV12-5, the J gene TRBJ2-7, with a tentative D call TRBD2 (5 bases). Trimming left V 3 bases short and J 2 bases short, with 11 bases between. The CDR3 totals 14 residues. Germline loops: CDR1 LGHNT, CDR2 FRNRAP. CDR3 region: CASGFSRLTYEQYF. CDR3 DNA, as far as it was read: TGTGCTAGTGGTTTCTCGAGACTAACCTACGAG.

As concerns this clone: Read data end 3 residues before the CDR3 end; the end is taken from the germline J gene. The V and J genes are TRBV4-1 and TRBJ2-2; 10 bases fit TRBD2. The CDR3 runs 18 residues. The V gene end was trimmed by 1 base and the J gene end by 2 bases; junction bases not matched to a gene: 7. Germline-derived CDR1 and CDR2 are MGHRA and YSYEKL. The CDR3 loop is CASSQARASGSNTGELFF. CDR3 bases read: TGCGCCAGCAGCCAAGCGCGAGCTAGCGGGAGCAACACCGGGGAG.

About this clone: The read finishes 3 residues shy of the CDR3 end, and the germline J gene is used to complete it. The chain employs TRBV20-1 and TRBJ1-1; 7 nucleotides match TRBD1. The junction had 5 bases not matched to a gene; V was cut back by 1 base and J by 6 bases. Germline loops: CDR1 DFQATT, CDR2 SNEGSKA (reference sequence). This CDR3 region has 13 residues. The CDR3 protein is CSARAIDRAEAFF. The sequenced part of the CDR3 DNA is TGCAGTGCTAGAGCAATAGACAGGGCTGAA.

Details on this clone: The CDR3 end lies 3 residues beyond the end of the read and is filled in from the germline J gene. J is TRBJ1-2 and V is TRBV10-3; D perhaps matches TRBD1 (6 bases). V gave up 7 bases and J gave up 6 bases, with 9 bases separating them. Germline CDR1 is ENHRY and CDR2 is SYGVKD. The CDR3 is 11 amino acids. CDR3 amino acids: CAITAGDGYTF. Incomplete CDR3 DNA: TGTGCCATCACGGCAGGGGATGGC.

Points on this clone: The missing CDR3 end, 3 residues past where the read stops, is filled in from the germline J gene. The V call is TRBV11-2, the J call TRBJ1-2, with D uncertain. CDR1 and CDR2 (germline): SGHAT, FQNNGV. The length of the CDR3 is 12 residues. V was pared by 5 bases and J by 5 bases, with 9 bases between. CDR3 bases read: TGTGCCAGCAGCGACTCGGGGTATGGC. This codes for CASSDSGYG. The CDR3 reads in full as CASSDSGYGYTF.

About this clone: The read finishes 3 residues shy of the CDR3 end, and the germline J gene is used to complete it. The rearrangement links TRBV18 to TRBJ2-3; possible D gene TRBD1, 6 bases. The germline CDR1 and CDR2 sequences are KGHSH and LQKENI. There are 16 residues in the CDR3. Trimming took 1 base from V and 0 from J, leaving 11 bases between them. CDR3 DNA (partial): TGTGCCAGCTCACCACGTACAGGGTTTAGCACAGATACG. Translated, it gives CASSPRTGFSTDT. The whole CDR3 protein is CASSPRTGFSTDTQYF.

Comments on this clone: The read stops 3 residues short of the end of the CDR3; the missing end is completed from the germline J gene. V and J are TRBV30 and TRBJ1-5; D is perhaps TRBD1 (5 bases). The CDR3 loop spans 13 amino acids. V was pared by 3 bases and J by 4 bases, with 10 bases between. Per the germline V gene, CDR1 is GTSNPN and CDR2 is SVGIG (reference sequence). The sequenced CDR3 bases are TGTGCCTGGAGCGCCGACAGAAATCAGCCC. Translation gives CAWSADRNQP. The CDR3 as a whole reads CAWSADRNQPQHF. Using reference TRBV30 and TRBJ1-5 for the parts outside the CDR3, the full variable domain is SQTIHQWPATLVQPVGSPLSLECTVEGTSNPNLYWYRQAAGRGLQLLFYSVGIGQISSEVPQNLSASRPQDRQFILSSKKLLLSDSGFYLCAWSADRNQPQHFGDGTRLSIL.

Regarding this clone: The sequence runs out 3 residues before the end of the CDR3; the remainder is reconstructed from the germline J gene. V and J are TRBV30 and TRBJ2-3, with 9 bases matching TRBD1. V trimming: 1 base; J trimming: 3 bases; junction bases outside the gene matches: 5. Germline assignment: CDR1 GTSNPN and CDR2 SVGIG (reference sequence). The CDR3 has 15 residues. The DNA read from the CDR3 is TGTGCCTGGAGTGCCACAGGGGGCGCAACAGATACG. Its protein is CAWSATGGATDT. The CDR3 in full is CAWSATGGATDTQYF.

As to this clone: The read ends 3 residues shy of where the CDR3 ends; the end is completed using the germline J gene. This chain connects TRBV30 to TRBJ2-3; D is possibly TRBD1 (6 bases). The length of the CDR3 is 14 residues. The V gene lost 0 bases and the J gene lost 0 bases, with 7 bases spanning the gap. The germline gives CDR1 GTSNPN, CDR2 SVGIG (reference sequence). CDR3 in amino acids: CAWSVGASTDTQYF. The DNA read from the CDR3 is TGTGCCTGGAGTGTGGGGGCTAGCACAGATACG.

About this clone itself: The CDR3 is cut off 3 residues early in the read; its end comes from the germline J gene. The chain joins TRBV12-3 or TRBV12-4 to TRBJ1-5; D is unclear. V shed 7 bases and J shed 6 bases, with 13 bases lying between them. The length of the CDR3 is 13 residues. The CDR3 loop is CASNIRVAQPQHF. The CDR3 bases that were read are TGTGCCAGCAACATTCGGGTCGCTCAGCCC.

Note on this clone: The CDR3 is cut off 3 residues early in the read; its end comes from the germline J gene. The chain recombines TRBV19 with TRBJ1-1; a weak D match, TRBD1 (6 bases). CDR1 and CDR2 (germline): LNHDA, SQIVND (reference sequence). This CDR3 is 13 amino acids long. V lost 5 bases, J lost 1 base, and 8 bases lay in between. CDR3 amino acids: CASSDRQNTEAFF. The CDR3 bases that were read are TGTGCCAGTAGTGACAGGCAGAACACTGAA.